Sequencing of this T cell receptor beta chain was carried out in a study of vaccination and CD4 T cells after COVID-19 (dated 2022 in TCRdb). Background on the whole study: SARS-CoV-2 positivity had been established in the convalescent patients by nasal swab PCR, and mild disease was recorded in roughly 9 of these patients and severe disease in one. Post-COVID blood samples from convalescent patients were collected a median of roughly 100 days after diagnosis, with a range of roughly 30 to 161 days. Culture stimuli were overlapping spike peptide pools from SARS-CoV-2 and from the common cold coronaviruses HCoV-NL63, HCoV-OC43 and HCoV-229E. Participants got two doses of the Pfizer-BioNTech BNT162b2 vaccine (n=8) or two doses of the Moderna mRNA-1273 vaccine (n=2). The spike-specific CD4+ TCR repertoire was compared before and after mRNA vaccination in 10 to 11 COVID-19 convalescent patients and a handful of infection-naive healthy vaccine recipients. The time from the second vaccine dose to post-vaccine blood sampling had a median of roughly 70 days and ranged from roughly 12 to 241 days. Control cultures received a CEFX viral epitope pool as the positive control, an HIV-1 Nef peptide pool as the negative control, or no peptide. Six males and four females were included in the convalescent cohort, with two Hispanic individuals, seven Caucasians, two Asians and one multiracial person represented.

The V end gives up 7 bases and the J end 4 bases, leaving 10 bases in the junction not matched to a gene. For CDR1 and CDR2, the germline V gene lists LGHNA and YNFKEQ. From the cysteine up to the phenylalanine, the CDR3 has a length of 15 residues. Solely the CDR3 DNA is kept, with 45 bases framed from the first base. This sample's treatment or condition label indicates: approximately 9-day PBMC culture with coronavirus spike peptide pools or control peptides (ViraFEST assay). The ViraFEST assay, used in the study, expanded antigen-specific T cells with peptide pools and then identified the expanded clonotypes through TCR sequencing. Positive SARS-CoV-2 PCR tests in the convalescent patients dated from March to December 2020, before Alpha, Beta and Delta variants emerged in the United States. PBMCs were cultured at under 2.5 million per well in IMDM supplemented with approximately 5% human AB serum and about 10 IU/ml IL-2, with 9.5 to 10 ug/ml peptide pools added. Half of the culture medium was replaced with fresh IL-2-containing medium on days 3 and 7. After 10 days of culture, CD4+ T cells were isolated by negative selection with the EasySep CD4+ T cell isolation kit. Ficoll-Paque Plus gradient centrifugation was used to isolate PBMCs from whole blood, and the isolated PBMCs were then either used fresh or cryopreserved at -140C. Triplicate wells were generally used for each culture condition.

Results and caveats for the whole study, not just this receptor: The number of convalescent patients in the study was relatively small, and the study did not examine early timepoints following natural infection. Among convalescent patients, a median roughly 90% of the SARS-CoV-2-reactive clones seen after vaccination appeared only after vaccination, which suggests priming specific to the vaccine. An increase in the median number of SARS-CoV-2-reactive clonotypes from 20 to 25 after infection to 38 after vaccination was observed, but the change was not found to be significant. Of the vaccine-specific clones in convalescent patients, 304 of 307, or nearly all, reacted only to SARS-CoV-2 spike and did not cross-react with common cold coronaviruses.

The library was generated by PCR. TCR sequencing of DNA from cultured CD4+ T cells used the Oncomine TCR Beta short-read assay at the Johns Hopkins FTIC core. Genomic DNA was extracted from the cultured CD4+ T cells with the QIAamp micro DNA kit. Oncomine TCR Beta libraries from cultured CD4+ T cells were pooled with unique dual indexes and sequenced on an Illumina iSeq 100. Under the source paper's analysis protocol: Non-productive sequences were removed, and CDR3s that did not start with C, did not end with F or W, or were shorter than 7 amino acids were discarded. Antigen-specific clonotypes were identified with the MANAFEST web application by comparing peptide-stimulated wells with reference and other culture wells. An FDR below 0.05, an odds ratio above 5, and a productive frequency above 0.1% in at least two of three replicate wells were required for clones to be considered positive. A clonotype counted as cross-reactive if it showed significant expansion both in the SARS-CoV-2 spike wells and in at least one common cold coronavirus spike condition. CDR3 homology was assessed with Levenshtein distances (stringdist) and unrooted phylogenetic trees (ape) in R version 3.6.1. TCRdb reworked the public reads: Q25 trimming with fastp, MiXCR clone assembly, productive beta chains retained. Identical CDR3 proteins give one entry, which carries the most common genes and DNA. These V and J calls originate from TCRdb's pipeline instead of the authors' own analysis. The table for this sample lists about 11,000 distinct CDR3 sequences; 65% of them were counted only once. The ten largest make up over 20% of the sample.

Of note for this clonotype: Its antigen remains undetermined. There are no base qualities to consult, and no much larger clone falls within one base.

This clonotype originated in a human donor who had recovered from COVID-19. The sequence joins TRBV4-2 to TRBJ2-7; the junction holds 10 bases that match TRBD2. Sequenced here: CD4+ T cells from blood, cultured in vitro, sampled before SARS-CoV-2 vaccination. The DNA sequence reads TGTGCCAGCATGGTGAGGACTAGCGGCTTTTACGAGCAGTACTTC. This sequence encodes CASMVRTSGFYEQYF.